This T cell receptor beta chain was obtained from a study of blood T cell repertoires in COVID-19. Study-level background: Acute-phase and convalescent COVID-19 samples originated in the United States, Italy and Spain.

The CDR3 sequence is 13 residues long. V dropped 5 bases and J dropped 7; count of bases not matched to a gene: 8. Germline assignment: CDR1 MNHEY and CDR2 SMNVEV (reference sequence). TCRdb keeps only in-frame clones here, not all; method: immunoSEQ multiplex PCR. Among fewer than 650,000 clones listed, approximately 88% were seen once. The material sequenced was peripheral blood. The receptor was derived from a woman aged 45-65 years with COVID-19, enrolled during active disease. The chain has TRBV27 and TRBJ2-7; 7 bases fit TRBD1. The CDR3 here is CASSLTGSREQYF. In nucleotides, the CDR3 is TGTGCCAGCAGTCTGACAGGGTCTCGGGAGCAGTACTTC.